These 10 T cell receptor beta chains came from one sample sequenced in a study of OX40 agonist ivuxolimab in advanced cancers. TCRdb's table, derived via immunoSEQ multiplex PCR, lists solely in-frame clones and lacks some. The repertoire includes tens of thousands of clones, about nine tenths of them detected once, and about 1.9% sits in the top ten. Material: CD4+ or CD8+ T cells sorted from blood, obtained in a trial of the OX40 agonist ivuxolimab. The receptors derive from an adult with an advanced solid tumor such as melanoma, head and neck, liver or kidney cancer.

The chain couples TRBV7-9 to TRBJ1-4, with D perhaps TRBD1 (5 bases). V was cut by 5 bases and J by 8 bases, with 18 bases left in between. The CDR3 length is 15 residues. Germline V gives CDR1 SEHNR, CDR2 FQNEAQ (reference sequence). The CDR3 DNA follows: TGTGCCAGCAGCCCTAATCCGGGGGTAGGGGAAAAACTGTTTTTT. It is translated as CASSPNPGVGEKLFF.

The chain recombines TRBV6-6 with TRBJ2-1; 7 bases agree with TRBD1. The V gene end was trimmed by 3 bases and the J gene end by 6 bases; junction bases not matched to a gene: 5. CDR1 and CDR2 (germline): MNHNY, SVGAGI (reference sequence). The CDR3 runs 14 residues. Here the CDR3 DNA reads TGTGCCAGCAGTTATGCGACAGGGACCAATGAGCAGTTCTTC. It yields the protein CASSYATGTNEQFF.

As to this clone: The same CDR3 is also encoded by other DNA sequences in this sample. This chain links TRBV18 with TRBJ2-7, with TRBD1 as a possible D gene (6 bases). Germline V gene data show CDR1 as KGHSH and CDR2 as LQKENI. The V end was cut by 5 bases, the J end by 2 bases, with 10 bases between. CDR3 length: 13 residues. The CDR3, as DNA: TGTGCCAGCTCAAGGGACACGACCTACGAGCAGTACTTC. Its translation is CASSRDTTYEQYF.

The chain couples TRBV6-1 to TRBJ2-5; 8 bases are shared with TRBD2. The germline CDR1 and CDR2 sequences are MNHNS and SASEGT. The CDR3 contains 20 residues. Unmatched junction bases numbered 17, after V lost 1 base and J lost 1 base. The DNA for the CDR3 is TGTGCCAGCAGTGAAGGGTTGAAGGTCAGCGGCGGGAGGACCCAAGAGACCCAGTACTTC. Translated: CASSEGLKVSGGRTQETQYF.

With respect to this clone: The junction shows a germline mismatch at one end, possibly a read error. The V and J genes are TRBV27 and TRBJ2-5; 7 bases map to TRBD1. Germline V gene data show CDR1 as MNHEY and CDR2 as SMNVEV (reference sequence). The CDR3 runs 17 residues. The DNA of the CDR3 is TGTGCCAGCAACTCAGGGGGAGCGGACAGGCTCCAAGAGACCCGGTACTTC. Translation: CASNSGGADRLQETRYF.

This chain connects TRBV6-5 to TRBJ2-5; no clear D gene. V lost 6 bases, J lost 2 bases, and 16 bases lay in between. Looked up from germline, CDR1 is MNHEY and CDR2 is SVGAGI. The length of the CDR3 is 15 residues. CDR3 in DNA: TGTGCCAGCAGCACATCGCCCAGCAGACAAGAGACCCAGTACTTC. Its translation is CASSTSPSRQETQYF.

CDR3 protein: CASSRWVGTSGYEQYF. Written as DNA, the CDR3 is TGTGCCAGCAGCCGATGGGTGGGGACTAGCGGCTACGAGCAGTACTTC. V usage is TRBV11-2 and J usage is TRBJ2-7; TRBD2 aligns across 11 bases. Unmatched junction bases numbered 9, after V lost 5 bases and J lost 3 bases. In germline, CDR1 is SGHAT, CDR2 FQNNGV. The CDR3 sequence is 16 residues long.

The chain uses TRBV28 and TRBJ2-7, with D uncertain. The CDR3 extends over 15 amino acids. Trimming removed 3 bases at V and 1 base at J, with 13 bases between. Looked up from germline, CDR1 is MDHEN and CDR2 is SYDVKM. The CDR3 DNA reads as TGTGCCAGCAGTTTCCCCTTAACCCGGTCCTACGAGCAGTACTTC. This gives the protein CASSFPLTRSYEQYF.

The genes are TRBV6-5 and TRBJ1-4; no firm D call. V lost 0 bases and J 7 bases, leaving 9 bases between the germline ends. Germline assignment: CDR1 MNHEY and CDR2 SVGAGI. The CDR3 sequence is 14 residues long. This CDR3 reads CASSYSPGSEKLFF. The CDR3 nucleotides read TGTGCCAGCAGTTACTCCCCGGGGTCTGAAAAACTGTTTTTT.

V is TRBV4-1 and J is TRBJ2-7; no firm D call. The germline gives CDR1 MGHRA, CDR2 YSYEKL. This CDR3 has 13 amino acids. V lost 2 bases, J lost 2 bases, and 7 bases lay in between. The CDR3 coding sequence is TGCGCCAGCAGCCAAAGACTTACCTACGAGCAGTACTTC. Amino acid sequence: CASSQRLTYEQYF.